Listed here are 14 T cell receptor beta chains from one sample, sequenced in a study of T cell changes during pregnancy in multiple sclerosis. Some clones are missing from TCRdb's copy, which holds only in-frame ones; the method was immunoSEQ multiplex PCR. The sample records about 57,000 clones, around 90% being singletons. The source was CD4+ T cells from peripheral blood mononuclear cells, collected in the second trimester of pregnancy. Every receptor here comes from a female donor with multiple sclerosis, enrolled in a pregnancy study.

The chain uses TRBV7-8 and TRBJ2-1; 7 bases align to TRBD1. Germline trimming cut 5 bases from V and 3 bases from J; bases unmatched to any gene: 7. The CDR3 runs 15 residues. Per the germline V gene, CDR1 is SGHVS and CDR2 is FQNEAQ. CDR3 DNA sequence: TGTGCCAGCAGCCGAGAGGGGGCCCTCTACAATGAGCAGTTCTTC. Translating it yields CASSREGALYNEQFF.

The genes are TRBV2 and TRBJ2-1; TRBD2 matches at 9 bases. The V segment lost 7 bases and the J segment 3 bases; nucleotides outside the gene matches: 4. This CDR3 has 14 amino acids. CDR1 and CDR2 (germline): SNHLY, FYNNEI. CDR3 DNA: TGTGCCAGCACCCCACTAGCGGGCTACAATGAGCAGTTCTTC. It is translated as CASTPLAGYNEQFF.

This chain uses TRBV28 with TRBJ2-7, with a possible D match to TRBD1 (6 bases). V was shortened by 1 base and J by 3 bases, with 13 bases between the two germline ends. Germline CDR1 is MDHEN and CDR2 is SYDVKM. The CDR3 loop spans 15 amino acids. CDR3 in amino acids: CASSLSGQKIYEQYF. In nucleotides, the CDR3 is TGTGCCAGCAGTTTATCAGGACAGAAAATCTACGAGCAGTACTTC.

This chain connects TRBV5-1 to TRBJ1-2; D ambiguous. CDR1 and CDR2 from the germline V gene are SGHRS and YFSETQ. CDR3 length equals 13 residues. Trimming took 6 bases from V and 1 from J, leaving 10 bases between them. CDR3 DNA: TGCGCCAGCAAGCTTAGTAATAACTATGGCTACACCTTC. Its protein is CASKLSNNYGYTF.

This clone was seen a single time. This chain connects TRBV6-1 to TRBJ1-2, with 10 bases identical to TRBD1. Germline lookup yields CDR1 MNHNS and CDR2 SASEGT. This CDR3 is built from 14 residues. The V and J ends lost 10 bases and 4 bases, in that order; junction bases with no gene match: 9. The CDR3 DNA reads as TGTGCCATACAGGACAGGGGGTATATCTATGGCTACACCTTC. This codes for CAIQDRGYIYGYTF.

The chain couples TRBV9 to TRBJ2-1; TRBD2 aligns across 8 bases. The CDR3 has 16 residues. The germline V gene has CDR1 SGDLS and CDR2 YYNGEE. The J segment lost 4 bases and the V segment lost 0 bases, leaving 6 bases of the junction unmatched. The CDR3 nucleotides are TGTGCCAGCAGCGTAGTTACGGGGGGGGGATACAATGAGCAGTTCTTC. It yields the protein CASSVVTGGGYNEQFF.

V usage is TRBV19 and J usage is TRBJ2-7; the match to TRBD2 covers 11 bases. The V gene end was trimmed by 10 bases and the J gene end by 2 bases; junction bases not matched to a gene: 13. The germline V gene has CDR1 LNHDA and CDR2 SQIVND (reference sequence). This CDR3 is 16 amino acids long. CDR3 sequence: CATSRVLAGGAYEQYF. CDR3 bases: TGTGCCACCTCCAGGGTCCTAGCGGGAGGTGCCTACGAGCAGTACTTC. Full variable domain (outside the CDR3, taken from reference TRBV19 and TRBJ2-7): DGGITQSPKYLFRKEGQNVTLSCEQNLNHDAMYWYRQDPGQGLRLIYYSQIVNDFQKGDIAEGYSVSREKKESFPLTVTSAQKNPTAFYLCATSRVLAGGAYEQYFGPGTRLTVT.

CDR3 coding DNA: TGTGCTAGTGGTTTCTCAGGGTCTGGGGCCAACGTCCTGACTTTC. Translation: CASGFSGSGANVLTF. The genes are TRBV12-5 and TRBJ2-6; TRBD1 might be the D (5 bases). V was shortened by 3 bases and J by 1 base, with 7 bases between the two germline ends. Looked up from germline, CDR1 is LGHNT and CDR2 is FRNRAP. This CDR3 has 15 residues.

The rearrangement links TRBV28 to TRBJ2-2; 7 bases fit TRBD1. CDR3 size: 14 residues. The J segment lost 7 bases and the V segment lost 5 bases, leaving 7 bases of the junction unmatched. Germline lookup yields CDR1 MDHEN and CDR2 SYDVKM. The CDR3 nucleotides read TGTGCCAGCAGTCGACAGGGAGTAGGCGGGGAGCTGTTTTTT. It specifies CASSRQGVGGELFF.

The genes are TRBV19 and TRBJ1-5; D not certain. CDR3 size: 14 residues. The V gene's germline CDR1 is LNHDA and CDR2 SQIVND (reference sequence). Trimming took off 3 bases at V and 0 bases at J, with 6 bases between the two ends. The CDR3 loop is CASSIRYSNQPQHF. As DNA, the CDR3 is TGTGCCAGTAGTATTCGGTATAGCAATCAGCCCCAGCATTTT.

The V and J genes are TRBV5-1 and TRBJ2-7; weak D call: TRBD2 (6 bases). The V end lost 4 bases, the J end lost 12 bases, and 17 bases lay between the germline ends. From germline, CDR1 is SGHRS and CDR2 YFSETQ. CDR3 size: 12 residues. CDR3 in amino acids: CASSGTSNDRYF. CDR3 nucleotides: TGCGCCAGCAGCGGAACTAGCAACGATCGGTACTTC.

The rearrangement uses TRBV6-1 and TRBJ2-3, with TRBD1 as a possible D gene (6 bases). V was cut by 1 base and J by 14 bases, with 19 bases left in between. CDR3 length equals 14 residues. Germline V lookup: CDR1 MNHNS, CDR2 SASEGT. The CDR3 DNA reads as TGTGCCAGCAGTGAAGTATGGGGGACATTTTCGCCGTATTTT. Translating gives CASSEVWGTFSPYF.

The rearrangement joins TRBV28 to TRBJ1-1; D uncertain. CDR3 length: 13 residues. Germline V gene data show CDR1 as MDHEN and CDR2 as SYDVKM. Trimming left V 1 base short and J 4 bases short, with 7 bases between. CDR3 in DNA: TGTGCCAGCAGTTTATTTCTTTCCACTGAAGCTTTCTTT. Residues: CASSLFLSTEAFF.

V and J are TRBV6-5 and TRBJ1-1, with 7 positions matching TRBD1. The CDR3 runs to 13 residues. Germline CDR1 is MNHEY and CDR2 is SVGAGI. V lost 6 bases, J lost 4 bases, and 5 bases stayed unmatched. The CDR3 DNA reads TGTGCCAGCAGGAAACCAGGGGGCACTGAAGCTTTCTTT. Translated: CASRKPGGTEAFF.